These T cell receptor beta chains were read from a single sample in a study of cytomegalovirus exposure and HLA in healthy donors. Assay: immunoSEQ multiplex PCR; the TCRdb copy retains only in-frame clones and omits some. Of 130,000 to 150,000 clones listed, approximately 80% were seen once; the top ten hold roughly 2.4%. The material sequenced was PBMCs. These TCRs come from a woman aged 18-29 years in good health and CMV-seropositive. The CDR3 runs from the conserved cysteine through the conserved F or W. Fields, in order: D gene, J gene, clone size, V gene, CDR3 protein, CDR3 DNA. The D gene is left open where the match is weak. Size is stated for part of the rows, as once, few or many counts, or as a class when the clone is expanded.

D: -; J: TRBJ1-3; size: -; V: TRBV5-1; CDR3: CASSLAGSGNTIYF; DNA: TGCGCCAGCAGCTTGGCGGGCTCTGGAAACACCATATATTTT
D: -; J: TRBJ1-3; size: -; V: TRBV10-3; CDR3: CARAPPGAGNTIYF; DNA: TGTGCCAGAGCCCCCCCGGGGGCTGGAAACACCATATATTTT
D: -; J: TRBJ1-3; size: few; V: TRBV10-3; CDR3: CATSLITGGNTIYF; DNA: TGTGCCACTTCACTCATTACGGGTGGAAACACCATATATTTT
D: TRBD2; J: TRBJ2-2; size: -; V: TRBV11-3; CDR3: CASSTSVNTGELFF; DNA: TGTGCCAGCAGCACTAGCGTCAACACCGGGGAGCTGTTTTTT
D: -; J: TRBJ2-1; size: few; V: TRBV6-1; CDR3: CALSRGPSNEQFF; DNA: TGTGCCCTGAGCAGGGGTCCCTCCAATGAGCAGTTCTTC
D: -; J: TRBJ2-2; size: -; V: TRBV6-5; CDR3: CATRRASNTGELFF; DNA: TGTGCCACCCGGAGAGCGTCGAACACCGGGGAGCTGTTTTTT
D: TRBD2; J: TRBJ2-1; size: -; V: TRBV2; CDR3: CASSEGLAFDEQFF; DNA: TGTGCCAGCAGCGAGGGACTAGCGTTTGATGAGCAGTTCTTC
D: -; J: TRBJ1-5; size: -; V: TRBV19; CDR3: CASSWAFGQGHQHF; DNA: TGTGCCAGTAGTTGGGCATTCGGGCAGGGACACCAGCATTTT
D: -; J: TRBJ2-7; size: -; V: TRBV6-1; CDR3: CASSEAETYEQYF; DNA: TGTGCCAGCAGTGAAGCAGAGACCTACGAGCAGTACTTC
D: -; J: TRBJ1-5; size: once; V: TRBV6-5; CDR3: CASSTREGQPQHF; DNA: TGTGCCAGCAGTACAAGGGAGGGGCAGCCCCAGCATTTT
D: -; J: TRBJ1-5; size: -; V: TRBV23-1; CDR3: CASSRLSNQPQHF; DNA: TGCGCCAGCAGTCGGCTGAGCAATCAGCCCCAGCATTTT
D: -; J: TRBJ1-2; size: few; V: TRBV11-2; CDR3: CASSLRGRGGYTF; DNA: TGTGCCAGCAGCTTACGAGGCAGGGGTGGCTACACCTTC
D: TRBD1; J: TRBJ2-3; size: -; V: TRBV25-1; CDR3: CASSEPKRGGADTQYF; DNA: TGTGCCAGCAGTGAGCCCAAAAGAGGGGGCGCAGATACGCAGTATTTT
D: -; J: TRBJ2-7; size: -; V: TRBV6-6; CDR3: CASRQDSLGDEQYF; DNA: TGTGCCAGCAGGCAGGACAGCCTGGGGGACGAGCAGTACTTC
D: TRBD1; J: TRBJ1-6; size: -; V: TRBV18; CDR3: CASSSDRMSYNSPLHF; DNA: TGTGCCAGCTCATCGGACAGGATGTCCTATAATTCACCCCTCCACTTT
D: TRBD1; J: TRBJ2-7; size: once; V: TRBV30; CDR3: CAWSTAGTGLSHEQYF; DNA: TGTGCCTGGAGTACCGCCGGGACAGGGTTGTCCCACGAGCAGTACTTC
D: TRBD2; J: TRBJ2-1; size: -; V: TRBV9; CDR3: CASSVEFAGGNEQFF; DNA: TGTGCCAGCAGCGTAGAGTTTGCGGGGGGCAATGAGCAGTTCTTC
D: TRBD1; J: TRBJ2-7; size: -; V: TRBV5-1; CDR3: CASRPGQPTSYEQYF; DNA: TGCGCCAGCAGGCCGGGACAGCCGACCTCCTACGAGCAGTACTTC
D: TRBD1; J: TRBJ1-2; size: -; V: TRBV18; CDR3: CASSRDRPYGYTF; DNA: TGTGCCAGCTCACGGGACAGGCCCTATGGCTACACCTTC
D: TRBD2; J: TRBJ2-3; size: -; V: TRBV7-8; CDR3: CASSLTRLAGGPTDTQYF; DNA: TGTGCCAGCAGCCTCACCCGACTAGCGGGGGGTCCCACAGATACGCAGTATTTT
D: TRBD1; J: TRBJ2-7; size: -; V: TRBV9; CDR3: CASSTAGTGGISGEQYF; DNA: TGTGCCAGCAGCACCGCCGGGACAGGGGGTATTTCCGGCGAGCAGTACTTC
D: -; J: TRBJ1-2; size: once; V: TRBV27; CDR3: CASRTTASGEIYGYTF; DNA: TGTGCCAGCAGGACTACCGCCTCGGGGGAGATCTATGGCTACACCTTC
D: -; J: TRBJ1-1; size: -; V: TRBV4-3; CDR3: CASSQGTLEGLEAFF; DNA: TGCGCCAGCAGCCAAGGCACTCTAGAGGGCCTCGAAGCTTTCTTT
D: TRBD1; J: TRBJ1-2; size: few; V: TRBV5-4; CDR3: CASSYNRGTYGYTF; DNA: TGTGCCAGCAGCTACAACAGGGGAACCTATGGCTACACCTTC
D: -; J: TRBJ1-2; size: -; V: TRBV6-1; CDR3: CASRVVREGGYTF; DNA: TGTGCCAGCAGGGTGGTCAGGGAGGGTGGCTACACCTTC
D: -; J: TRBJ1-5; size: -; V: TRBV10-3; CDR3: CATRPTGEAGNQPQHF; DNA: TGTGCCACCCGACCCACGGGTGAGGCTGGCAATCAGCCCCAGCATTTT
D: -; J: TRBJ2-2; size: -; V: TRBV27; CDR3: CASRFKTDTGELFF; DNA: TGTGCCAGCAGATTCAAAACAGACACCGGGGAGCTGTTTTTT
D: TRBD1; J: TRBJ2-7; size: -; V: TRBV10-3; CDR3: CAISDGTGRLSEQYF; DNA: TGTGCCATCAGTGATGGGACAGGGAGGTTGAGCGAGCAGTACTTC
D: TRBD1; J: TRBJ2-7; size: -; V: TRBV28; CDR3: CASSPGQLFYEQYF; DNA: TGTGCCAGCAGTCCGGGACAGTTATTCTACGAGCAGTACTTC
D: TRBD1; J: TRBJ1-4; size: -; V: TRBV19; CDR3: CASVGDRGNEKLFF; DNA: TGTGCCAGTGTCGGAGACAGGGGAAATGAAAAACTGTTTTTT
D: TRBD2; J: TRBJ2-2; size: once; V: TRBV6-5; CDR3: CASSYSPSGGARELFF; DNA: TGTGCCAGCAGTTACTCTCCCAGCGGGGGGGCCCGGGAGCTGTTTTTT
D: TRBD1; J: TRBJ1-6; size: -; V: TRBV5-1; CDR3: CASSSQPPGQASASPLHF; DNA: TGCGCCAGCAGCTCACAACCGCCGGGACAGGCTTCGGCATCACCCCTCCACTTT
D: TRBD1; J: TRBJ2-1; size: -; V: TRBV6-5; CDR3: CASRGQVNEQFF; DNA: TGTGCCAGCAGAGGACAGGTCAATGAGCAGTTCTTC
D: TRBD2; J: TRBJ2-2; size: -; V: TRBV11-3; CDR3: CASSLFGAGGNTGELFF; DNA: TGTGCCAGCAGCTTATTCGGGGCGGGGGGGAACACCGGGGAGCTGTTTTTT
D: TRBD1; J: TRBJ2-1; size: -; V: TRBV19; CDR3: CASSMMGQGSYNEQFF; DNA: TGTGCCAGTAGTATGATGGGACAGGGGTCGTACAATGAGCAGTTCTTC
D: -; J: TRBJ1-2; size: few; V: TRBV6-5; CDR3: CASSNRAGYTF; DNA: TGTGCCAGCAGTAACAGGGCTGGCTACACCTTC
D: -; J: TRBJ2-3; size: -; V: TRBV10-1; CDR3: CASARMSDTQYF; DNA: TGCGCCAGCGCGAGGATGTCAGATACGCAGTATTTT
D: -; J: TRBJ1-1; size: few; V: TRBV5-1; CDR3: CASVKGGAGETEAFF; DNA: TGCGCCAGCGTCAAGGGGGGCGCGGGGGAAACTGAAGCTTTCTTT
D: TRBD1; J: TRBJ1-5; size: -; V: TRBV28; CDR3: CASRGAQGANSQPQHF; DNA: TGTGCCAGCAGGGGGGCCCAGGGGGCGAACTCCCAGCCCCAGCATTTT
D: -; J: TRBJ1-1; size: -; V: TRBV6-5; CDR3: CASIAQGLNTEAFF; DNA: TGTGCCAGCATCGCCCAGGGTTTGAACACTGAAGCTTTCTTT
D: TRBD1; J: TRBJ1-3; size: -; V: TRBV18; CDR3: CASSPGQGLSGNTIYF; DNA: TGTGCCAGCTCGCCGGGACAGGGGCTTTCTGGAAACACCATATATTTT
D: -; J: TRBJ2-2; size: -; V: TRBV19; CDR3: CASRAGGGELFF; DNA: TGTGCCAGTCGAGCGGGTGGCGGGGAGCTGTTTTTT
D: -; J: TRBJ2-7; size: -; V: TRBV28; CDR3: CASSPSGLSIYEQYF; DNA: TGTGCCAGCAGTCCCTCTGGGCTTTCAATCTACGAGCAGTACTTC
D: -; J: TRBJ2-1; size: -; V: TRBV19; CDR3: CASRSSQTYGIHNEQFF; DNA: TGTGCCAGTAGGTCATCGCAGACCTACGGGATACACAATGAGCAGTTCTTC
D: TRBD1; J: TRBJ2-1; size: -; V: TRBV7-8; CDR3: CASSYDRGQYNEQFF; DNA: TGTGCCAGCAGCTACGACAGGGGGCAATACAATGAGCAGTTCTTC
D: -; J: TRBJ1-6; size: -; V: TRBV6-6; CDR3: CASSRSRDASSPLHF; DNA: TGTGCCAGCAGTAGGTCCAGGGATGCCAGTTCACCCCTCCACTTT
D: TRBD1; J: TRBJ1-5; size: -; V: TRBV5-3; CDR3: CARSGGQSNQPQHF; DNA: TGTGCCAGAAGCGGGGGACAGAGCAATCAGCCCCAGCATTTT
D: TRBD1; J: TRBJ2-3; size: -; V: TRBV4-3; CDR3: CASSQDTGVGTDTQYF; DNA: TGCGCCAGCAGCCAAGATACAGGGGTGGGCACAGATACGCAGTATTTT
D: -; J: TRBJ1-5; size: -; V: TRBV6-5; CDR3: CASSEEQGQPQHF; DNA: TGTGCCAGCAGTGAAGAACAGGGTCAGCCCCAGCATTTT
D: -; J: TRBJ1-6; size: -; V: TRBV18; CDR3: CASSPSSYNSPLHF; DNA: TGTGCCAGCTCACCGAGCTCCTATAATTCACCCCTCCACTTT
D: TRBD1; J: TRBJ2-7; size: -; V: TRBV7-2; CDR3: CASSFTPGQKYEQYF; DNA: TGTGCCAGCAGCTTCACTCCGGGACAGAAATACGAGCAGTACTTC